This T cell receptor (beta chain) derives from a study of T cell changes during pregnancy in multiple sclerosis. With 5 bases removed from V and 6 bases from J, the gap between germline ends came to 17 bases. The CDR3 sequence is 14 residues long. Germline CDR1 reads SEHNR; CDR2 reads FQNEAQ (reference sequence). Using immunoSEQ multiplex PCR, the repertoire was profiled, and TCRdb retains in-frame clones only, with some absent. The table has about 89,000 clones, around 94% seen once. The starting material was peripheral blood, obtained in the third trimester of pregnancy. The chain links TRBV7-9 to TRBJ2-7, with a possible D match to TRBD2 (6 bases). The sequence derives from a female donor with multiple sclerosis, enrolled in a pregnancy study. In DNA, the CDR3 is TGTGCCAGCAGCCCGGATCGTAAGGGAGGCGAGCAGTACTTC. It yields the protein CASSPDRKGGEQYF.